A selection of T cell receptor beta chains follows, all from one sample in a study of blood T cells in healthy people across ages. MiXCR, applied by TCRdb to the 5' RACE reads, yields one record per CDR3 protein. The repertoire has around 1,900,000 distinct CDR3 sequences, roughly two fifths of them found once; the top ten carry under 30%. The source material was blood. The receptors derive from a human donor in good health. CDR3s include the opening cysteine and the closing phenylalanine or tryptophan. D genes are given only for firm matches. Part of the rows lack a size; the others show once, few, many or a class for expanded clones.

CDR3: CSASEGDYYEQYF
DNA: TGCAGCGCGAGCGAGGGGGATTATTACGAGCAGTACTTC
V: TRBV29-1
J: TRBJ2-7
length: 13
size: few
D: NA

CDR3: CASSNEVTEAFF
DNA: TGCGCCAGCAGCAACGAGGTTACTGAAGCTTTCTTT
V: TRBV5-1
J: TRBJ1-1
length: 12
size: NA
D: NA

CDR3: CASSQRRPVGNEKLFF
DNA: TGTGCCAGCAGCCAAAGGAGGCCAGTGGGGAATGAAAAACTGTTTTTT
V: TRBV7-8
J: TRBJ1-4
length: 16
size: few
D: NA

CDR3: CASSDGTANQPQHF
DNA: TGTGCCAGCAGCGACGGGACGGCTAATCAGCCCCAGCATTTT
V: TRBV6-1
J: TRBJ1-5
length: 14
size: few
D: NA

CDR3: CASSLIGLSRALHF
DNA: TGTGCCAGCAGCTTAATAGGGCTCAGTAGGGCCCTCCACTTT
V: TRBV7-2
J: TRBJ1-6
length: 14
size: few
D: NA

CDR3: CASSPKHQIRQGEQYF
DNA: TGTGCCAGCTCACCAAAACACCAAATACGGCAGGGCGAGCAGTACTTC
V: TRBV18
J: TRBJ2-7
length: 16
size: few
D: NA

CDR3: CASSLDTSVNSPLHF
DNA: TGCGCCAGCAGCTTGGATACGTCCGTGAATTCACCCCTCCACTTT
V: TRBV5-1
J: TRBJ1-6
length: 15
size: NA
D: NA

CDR3: CSVRRTGDSYEQFF
DNA: TGCAGCGTGCGACGGACAGGGGATTCCTACGAGCAGTTCTTC
V: TRBV29-1
J: TRBJ2-1
length: 14
size: NA
D: TRBD1

CDR3: CASSFPRGRGFF
DNA: TGTGCCAGCAGTTTCCCCAGGGGGAGGGGGTTCTTC
V: TRBV12-3/TRBV12-4
J: TRBJ2-1
length: 12
size: NA
D: NA

CDR3: CSVEERAFNYGYTF
DNA: TGCAGCGTTGAAGAGAGGGCCTTTAACTATGGCTACACCTTC
V: TRBV29-1
J: TRBJ1-2
length: 14
size: few
D: NA

CDR3: CASSIDPYNEQFF
DNA: TGTGCCAGTAGTATAGACCCCTACAATGAGCAGTTCTTC
V: TRBV19
J: TRBJ2-1
length: 13
size: few
D: NA

CDR3: CASSYAHREKKAFF
DNA: TGTGCCAGCAGTTACGCCCACAGGGAGAAGAAAGCTTTCTTT
V: TRBV6-6
J: TRBJ1-1
length: 14
size: NA
D: NA

CDR3: CASSFSAGGQPQHF
DNA: TGTGCCAGCAGCTTTTCGGCAGGGGGTCAGCCCCAGCATTTT
V: TRBV7-9
J: TRBJ1-5
length: 14
size: NA
D: TRBD1

CDR3: CAGSFSGGAIDTQYF
DNA: TGCGCCGGCAGCTTCTCCGGAGGCGCAATAGATACGCAGTATTTT
V: TRBV5-1
J: TRBJ2-3
length: 15
size: NA
D: NA

CDR3: CSARDYTGYNEQVF
DNA: TGCAGTGCTAGGGATTACACCGGCTACAATGAGCAGGTCTTC
V: TRBV20-1
J: TRBJ2-1
length: 14
size: few
D: NA

CDR3: CASSPETGFGQPQHF
DNA: TGCGCCAGCAGCCCGGAGACAGGGTTTGGGCAGCCCCAGCATTTT
V: TRBV4-1
J: TRBJ1-5
length: 15
size: few
D: TRBD1

CDR3: CASSARDRLAETQYF
DNA: TGTGCCAGCAGTGCACGGGACAGGTTGGCAGAGACCCAGTACTTC
V: TRBV28
J: TRBJ2-5
length: 15
size: NA
D: TRBD1

CDR3: CASSVHRDSNQPQHF
DNA: TGTGCCAGCAGCGTCCACCGGGACAGTAATCAGCCCCAGCATTTT
V: TRBV4-2
J: TRBJ1-5
length: 15
size: NA
D: TRBD1

CDR3: CSVPRTGSGQYF
DNA: TGCAGCGTTCCTCGGACAGGGTCCGGGCAGTACTTC
V: TRBV29-1
J: TRBJ2-7
length: 12
size: NA
D: TRBD1

CDR3: CASSYSRQGGISNQPQHF
DNA: TGTGCCAGCAGTTACTCGAGGCAGGGGGGCATTTCCAATCAGCCCCAGCATTTT
V: TRBV6-2/TRBV6-3
J: TRBJ1-5
length: 18
size: few
D: TRBD1

CDR3: CASSQAGQGVSGANVLTF
DNA: TGTGCCAGCAGCCAGGCGGGACAGGGGGTGTCTGGGGCCAACGTCCTGACTTTC
V: TRBV3-1
J: TRBJ2-6
length: 18
size: many
D: TRBD1

CDR3: CASSQAFSYEQYF
DNA: TGCGCCAGCAGCCAAGCTTTCAGCTACGAGCAGTACTTC
V: TRBV4-3
J: TRBJ2-7
length: 13
size: NA
D: NA

CDR3: CATTALAGGNSPLHF
DNA: TGTGCCACCACTGCCTTGGCAGGGGGCAATTCACCCCTCCACTTT
V: TRBV15
J: TRBJ1-6
length: 15
size: many
D: TRBD1

CDR3: CAGSLVGGMTGGYSNEQFF
DNA: TGTGCCGGCAGCTTAGTAGGTGGTATGACAGGGGGTTATAGCAATGAGCAGTTCTTC
V: TRBV7-2
J: TRBJ2-1
length: 19
size: NA
D: TRBD1

CDR3: CSARDPGHGNTEAFF
DNA: TGCAGTGCTAGAGATCCCGGACACGGGAACACTGAAGCTTTCTTT
V: TRBV20-1
J: TRBJ1-1
length: 15
size: NA
D: NA

CDR3: CASSLGLAGDSLGTDTQYF
DNA: TGTGCCAGCAGCTTAGGACTAGCGGGGGACTCCCTGGGCACAGATACGCAGTATTTT
V: TRBV7-3
J: TRBJ2-3
length: 19
size: few
D: TRBD2

CDR3: CASSNGLAGGPGEETQYF
DNA: TGTGCCAGCAGCAATGGACTAGCGGGAGGGCCGGGGGAAGAGACCCAGTACTTC
V: TRBV3-1
J: TRBJ2-5
length: 18
size: NA
D: TRBD2

CDR3: CAISEGASYEQYF
DNA: TGTGCCATCAGTGAAGGGGCATCCTACGAGCAGTACTTC
V: TRBV10-3
J: TRBJ2-7
length: 13
size: NA
D: NA

CDR3: CATSPGLSPYEQYF
DNA: TGTGCCACCAGTCCGGGGCTCAGCCCCTACGAGCAGTACTTC
V: TRBV24-1
J: TRBJ2-7
length: 14
size: NA
D: NA